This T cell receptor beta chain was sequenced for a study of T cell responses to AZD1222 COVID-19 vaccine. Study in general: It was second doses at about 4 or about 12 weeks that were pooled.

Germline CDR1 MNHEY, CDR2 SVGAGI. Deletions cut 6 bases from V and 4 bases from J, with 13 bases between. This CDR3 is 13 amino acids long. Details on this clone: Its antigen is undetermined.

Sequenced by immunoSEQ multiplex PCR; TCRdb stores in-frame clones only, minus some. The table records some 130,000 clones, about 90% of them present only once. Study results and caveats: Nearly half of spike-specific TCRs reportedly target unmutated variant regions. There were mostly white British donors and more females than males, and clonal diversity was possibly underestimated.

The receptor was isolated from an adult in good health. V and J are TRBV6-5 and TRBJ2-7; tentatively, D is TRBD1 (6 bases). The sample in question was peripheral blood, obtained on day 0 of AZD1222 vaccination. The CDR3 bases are TGTGCCAGCAGACCAGTAGGGGGTTACGAGCAGTACTTC. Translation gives CASRPVGGYEQYF.